This entry lists 8 T cell receptor beta chains sequenced from one sample in a study of blood T cell repertoires in COVID-19. Data came from immunoSEQ multiplex PCR; TCRdb stores just in-frame clones and leaves some out. Of a few hundred thousand clones in the sample, 75% to 90% were seen once. Sequencing was performed on peripheral blood. The receptor source for this set is a young woman with acute or convalescent COVID-19.

The chain recombines TRBV4-1 with TRBJ2-7; 10 bases fit TRBD2. J gave up 4 bases and V 0 bases, and 12 bases lay outside the gene matches. Germline CDR1 and CDR2: MGHRA and YSYEKL. The CDR3 is 18 residues long. CDR3 sequence reads: CASSQDGGPSGRFYEQYF. The CDR3 DNA reads TGCGCCAGCAGCCAAGATGGTGGGCCTAGCGGGAGATTTTACGAGCAGTACTTC.

This chain uses TRBV11-2 with TRBJ2-5; D is ambiguous. CDR3 length equals 12 residues. The germline V gene encodes CDR1 SGHAT and CDR2 FQNNGV. The ends were cut back, 1 base at V and 6 bases at J, with 6 bases in the middle. CDR3 amino acids: CASSLGAQTQYF. The CDR3 bases are TGTGCCAGCAGCTTAGGGGCCCAGACCCAGTACTTC.

This chain connects TRBV6-5 to TRBJ2-7; 9 bases agree with TRBD1. CDR1 MNHEY and CDR2 SVGAGI come from the germline V gene. With V trimmed by 2 bases and J by 2 bases, 4 bases remained unmatched. This CDR3 contains 15 residues. The CDR3, as DNA: TGTGCCAGCAGTTACGCGGGACAGGGACCCTACGAGCAGTACTTC. Translating gives CASSYAGQGPYEQYF.

The V and J genes are TRBV12-2 and TRBJ1-5; the tabulated D call, TRBD1, remains unverified against the DNA. TRBV12-2 constitutes a pseudogene. The CDR3 runs to 18 residues. CDR3 region: CASRPRSRGRPLNQPQHF. CDR3 sequence (DNA): TGTGCAAGTCGCCCCAGGAGCAGGGGGCGTCCTCTTAATCAGCCCCAGCATTTT.

The V gene is TRBV30, the J gene TRBJ1-3, with TRBD1 as a possible D gene (5 bases). The CDR3 contains 14 residues. V gave up 4 bases and J gave up 3 bases, with 13 bases separating them. Germline CDR1 and CDR2: GTSNPN and SVGIG (reference sequence). The CDR3 here is CAWTAGTLGNTIYF. Written as DNA, the CDR3 is TGTGCCTGGACCGCGGGGACGCTTGGAAACACCATATATTTT.

V and J are TRBV6-5 and TRBJ1-2, with D possibly being TRBD1 (5 bases). V lost 6 bases and J 3 bases, leaving 14 bases between the germline ends. In germline, CDR1 is MNHEY, CDR2 SVGAGI. The CDR3 has 14 residues. This chain's CDR3 is CASRTTGDYYGYTF. CDR3 DNA sequence: TGTGCCAGCAGGACTACGGGGGACTACTATGGCTACACCTTC.

The chain combines TRBV6-1 with TRBJ1-2, with TRBD1 as a possible D gene (5 bases). V shed 6 bases and J shed 8 bases, with 22 bases lying between them. This CDR3 has 15 residues. CDR1 is MNHNS and CDR2 is SASEGT in the germline V gene. The CDR3 reads CASSSGQGGLRGYTF. DNA for the CDR3: TGTGCCAGCAGCTCCGGGCAGGGCGGTCTCCGGGGCTACACCTTC.

For this clone: Other DNA sequences from this sample encode an identical CDR3 as well. The chain is built from TRBV28 and TRBJ1-2; no definite D call. The germline V gene encodes CDR1 MDHEN and CDR2 SYDVKM. Trimming cost V 3 bases and J 4 bases, with 6 bases left between them. The CDR3 runs 12 residues. The CDR3 sequence is CASSLAGYGYTF. In DNA form, the CDR3 reads TGTGCCAGCAGTTTGGCGGGCTATGGCTACACCTTC.